Sequencing of this TCR beta chain was carried out in a study of blood T cell repertoires in COVID-19 (dated by TCRdb to about 2020). Describing the broader study: Collaborator samples came from the United States, Italy and Spain and covered acute and convalescent phases of COVID-19. The material from the prospective study consisted of cDNA or gDNA derived from T cells, B-cell-depleted T cells, or PBMCs. Nearly every sample came with metadata listing a de-identified subject ID, COVID-19 status, age in years and sex. Samples were obtained from the ongoing ImmuneRACE study (first 160 participants) and from over a thousand subjects provided by 6 global collaborators. Subjects who had been exposed to COVID-19, were actively infected with it, or had recovered from it provided the deeply sampled blood TCRbeta repertoires that made up the dataset. The repertoires were released in a freely available public database intended as a resource for research on the immune response to SARS-CoV-2. Where HLA class I and class II types were available, the types were taken from metadata supplied by the sample provider, not from assay-based typing.

On this clone: The specificity of this receptor is unknown. No quality values exist for individual bases; no much larger clone is one base distant.

Each collaborating institution followed its own protocols to collect whole blood in K2EDTA tubes. For TCRbeta analysis, collaborators shipped samples in one of three forms: frozen whole blood, isolated PBMCs, or DNA extracted from either of those sample types. Germline trimming: 1 base from V, 6 bases from J; junction bases outside gene matches: 15. Counted from cysteine to phenylalanine, this CDR3 has 19 amino acids. CDR3 DNA is the only sequence kept; it has 57 bases, read in frame from the first base. In the germline V gene, CDR1 corresponds to LGHNA and CDR2 to YSLEER. TCRbeta CDR3 regions were amplified from genomic DNA by means of the immunoSEQ Assay, a bias-controlled multiplex PCR. The published analysis was carried out like this. Nucleated cell counts per sample were estimated from amplification of reference gene primers within the assay. Sequence reads were collapsed and filtered to measure the absolute abundance of every unique TCRbeta CDR3 rearrangement. For each sample, productive Simpson clonality was calculated as the square root of Simpson's diversity index across productive rearrangements. TCRdb took over this immuneACCESS table, retaining in-frame rearrangements with V and J assigned. Such tables are incomplete; in checked studies, under half of the missing clones stem from an unresolved V gene, and the remainder is unexplained. The V and J calls and clone size are taken from that table; D and trimming were inferred from the DNA. The sample yields about 170,000 clones; roughly 86% were counted once. Roughly 1.4% of the sample is held by the ten biggest clonotypes.

What the authors observed across the whole study: Clinical and demographic metadata were provided uncurated, with the amount varying by source and participant.

The receptor comes from a woman aged 50 to 60 with acute or convalescent COVID-19. The sequence joins TRBV4-3 to TRBJ2-6; TRBD1 matches 7 bases in the middle. Sequenced material: peripheral blood. CDR3 loop: CASSQAAGTAFSEANVLTF. In nucleotides, the sequence is TGCGCCAGCAGCCAAGCAGCCGGGACAGCTTTCTCGGAGGCCAACGTCCTGACTTTC.